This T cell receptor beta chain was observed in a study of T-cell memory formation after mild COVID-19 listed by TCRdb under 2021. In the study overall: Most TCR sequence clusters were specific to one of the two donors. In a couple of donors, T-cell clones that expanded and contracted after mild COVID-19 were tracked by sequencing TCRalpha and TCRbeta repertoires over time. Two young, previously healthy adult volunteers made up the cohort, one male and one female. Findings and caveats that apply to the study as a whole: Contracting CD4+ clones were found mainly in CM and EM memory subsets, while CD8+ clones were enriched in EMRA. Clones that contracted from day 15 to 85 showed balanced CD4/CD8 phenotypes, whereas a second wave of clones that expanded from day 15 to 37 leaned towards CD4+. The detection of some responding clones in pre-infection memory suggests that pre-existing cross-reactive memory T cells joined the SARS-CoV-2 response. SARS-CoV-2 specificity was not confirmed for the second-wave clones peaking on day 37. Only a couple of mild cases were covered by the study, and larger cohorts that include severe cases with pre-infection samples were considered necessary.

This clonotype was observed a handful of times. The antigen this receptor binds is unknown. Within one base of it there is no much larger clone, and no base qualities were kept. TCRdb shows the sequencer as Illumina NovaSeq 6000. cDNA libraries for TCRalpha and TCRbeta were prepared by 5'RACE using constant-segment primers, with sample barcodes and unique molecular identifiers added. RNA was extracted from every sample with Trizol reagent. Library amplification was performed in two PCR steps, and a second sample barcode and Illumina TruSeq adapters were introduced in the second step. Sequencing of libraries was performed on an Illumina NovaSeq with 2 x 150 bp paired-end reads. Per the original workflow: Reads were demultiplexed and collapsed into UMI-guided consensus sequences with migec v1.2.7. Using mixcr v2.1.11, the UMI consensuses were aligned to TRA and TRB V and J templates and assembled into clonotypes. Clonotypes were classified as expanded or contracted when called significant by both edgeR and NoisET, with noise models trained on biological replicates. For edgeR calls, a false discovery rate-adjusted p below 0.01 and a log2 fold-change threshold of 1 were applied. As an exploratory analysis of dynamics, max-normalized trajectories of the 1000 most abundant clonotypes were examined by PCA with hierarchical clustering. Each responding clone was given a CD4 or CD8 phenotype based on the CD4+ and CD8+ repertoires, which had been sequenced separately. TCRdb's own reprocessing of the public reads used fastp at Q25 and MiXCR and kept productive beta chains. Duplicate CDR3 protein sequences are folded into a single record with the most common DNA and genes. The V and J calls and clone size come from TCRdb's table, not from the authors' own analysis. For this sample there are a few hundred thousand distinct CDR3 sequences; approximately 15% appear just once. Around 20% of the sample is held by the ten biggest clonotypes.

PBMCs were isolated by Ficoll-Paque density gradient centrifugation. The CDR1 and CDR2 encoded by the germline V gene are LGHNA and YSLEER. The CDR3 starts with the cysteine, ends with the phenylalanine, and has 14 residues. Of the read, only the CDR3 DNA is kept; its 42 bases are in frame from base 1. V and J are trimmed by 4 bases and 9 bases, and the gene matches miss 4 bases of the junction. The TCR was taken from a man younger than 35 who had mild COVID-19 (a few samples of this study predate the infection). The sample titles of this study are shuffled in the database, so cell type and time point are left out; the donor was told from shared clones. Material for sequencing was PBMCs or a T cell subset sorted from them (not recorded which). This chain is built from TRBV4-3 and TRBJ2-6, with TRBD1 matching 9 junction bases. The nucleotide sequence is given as TGCGCCAGCAGCCCACCGGACAGGGGCAACGTCCTGACTTTC. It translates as CASSPPDRGNVLTF.